This T cell receptor beta chain comes out of a study of blood T cells in healthy people across ages. Germline-derived CDR1 and CDR2 are ENHRY and SYGVKD. This CDR3 is 14 amino acids long. The ends lost 6 bases at V and 2 bases at J; junction bases unmatched: 7. The use of a sample-barcoded 5' primer and a J-beta primer mix characterized a second PCR of roughly 6 to 12 cycles. Every molecule of cDNA carried a tag from a template-switch adaptor with 12 random nucleotides. MiXCR, applied by TCRdb to the 5' RACE reads, yields one record per CDR3 protein. The sample shows about 1,500,000 distinct CDR3 sequences, 28% of them seen only once. This clonotype was recorded many times.

The chain combines TRBV10-3 with TRBJ2-7; the match to TRBD1 covers 7 bases. Source material: blood. This receptor was taken from a woman under 40 in good health. The CDR3 reads CAIREDRRTYEQYF. The CDR3 bases are TGTGCCATCAGGGAGGACAGGCGAACCTACGAGCAGTACTTC.